These T cell receptor beta chains were read from a single sample in a study of blood T cells in healthy people across ages. TCRdb fed the 5' RACE reads into MiXCR, producing one record per CDR3 protein. The sample consists of about 1.6 million distinct CDR3 sequences, roughly 32% of them appearing once. Sequenced material: blood. The receptors derive from a woman aged 25-40 years in good health. CDR3s include the opening cysteine and the closing phenylalanine or tryptophan. D genes are given only for firm matches. Some rows mark clone size as missing; the rest say once, few, many or name a class of expanded clone.

j_gene | d_gene | abundance | len | v_gene | CDR3nt | CDR3aa
TRBJ2-7 | TRBD2 | - | 16 | TRBV18 | TGTGCCAGCTCACCATCGTTTTCGGGAGGGACCTACGAGCAGTACTTC | CASSPSFSGGTYEQYF
TRBJ2-3 | TRBD2 | many | 16 | TRBV4-1 | TGCGCCAGCAGCCAAGTAGCGGGAGCTAGCACAGATACGCAGTATTTT | CASSQVAGASTDTQYF
TRBJ2-1 | - | - | 15 | TRBV7-2 | TGTGCCAGCAGCCTAGGCGGAGCAGGGTGGAATGAGCAGTTCTTC | CASSLGGAGWNEQFF
TRBJ1-2 | - | - | 18 | TRBV7-2 | TGTGCCAGCAGCTTGTATGCCTACTATACGGGGCAGAACTATGGCTACACCTTC | CASSLYAYYTGQNYGYTF
TRBJ2-1 | TRBD2 | - | 19 | TRBV3-1 | TGTGTCAGCAGCCAAGCGGATAGCGGGGGTTGGACCCCTTACAATGAGCAGTTCTTC | CVSSQADSGGWTPYNEQFF
TRBJ1-6 | - | many | 12 | TRBV4-1 | TGCGCCAGCAGTGAAAGCCATTCACCCCTCCACTTT | CASSESHSPLHF
TRBJ2-3 | - | - | 14 | TRBV20-1 | TGCAGTGCCGCCGGTGTAGGTAGCACAGATGCGCAGTATTTT | CSAAGVGSTDAQYF
TRBJ2-1 | TRBD1 | once | 14 | TRBV11-2 | TGTGCCAGCAGCATACGACAGGGGGACAATGAGCAGTTCTTC | CASSIRQGDNEQFF
TRBJ1-2 | TRBD1 | - | 16 | TRBV7-9 | TGTGCCAGCAGCCCAGTCGGGAACAGGGGGCGCGGAGGCTACACCTTC | CASSPVGNRGRGGYTF
TRBJ1-1 | - | few | 11 | TRBV29-1 | TGCAGCGTTGAGACGAACACTGAAGCTTTCTTT | CSVETNTEAFF
TRBJ2-1 | - | few | 12 | TRBV20-1 | TGCAGTGCTAGGAGGGACCAAAATGAGCAGTTCTTC | CSARRDQNEQFF
TRBJ2-1 | TRBD1 | many | 16 | TRBV29-1 | TGCAGCGTTGAGATTCTACAGGGGATATCCTACAATGAGCAGTTCTTC | CSVEILQGISYNEQFF
TRBJ2-1 | TRBD1 | few | 15 | TRBV14 | TGTGCCAGCAGCCAAGTTACAGGGGACTACAATGAGCAGTTCTTC | CASSQVTGDYNEQFF
TRBJ2-7 | - | - | 17 | TRBV4-1 | TGCGCCAGCAGCCAAGAAGAGAACTTGGGCGTCCTATACGAGCAGTACTTC | CASSQEENLGVLYEQYF
TRBJ1-1 | - | few | 14 | TRBV7-9 | TGTGCCAGCAGCTTAGTGCTGCCGAACACTGAAGCTTTCTTT | CASSLVLPNTEAFF
TRBJ2-1 | - | - | 20 | TRBV11-2 | TGTGCCAGCAGCTTAGATTCCCGGCCCCTGACAGGATTTAACTACAATGAGCAGTTCTTC | CASSLDSRPLTGFNYNEQFF
TRBJ2-1 | - | few | 17 | TRBV11-2 | TGTGCCAGCAGCTTAATTTGGGAGTTTGGGCCCCATAAGGAGCAGTTCTTC | CASSLIWEFGPHKEQFF
TRBJ1-1 | - | - | 12 | TRBV30 | TGTGCCTGGATTTTGGGGGGTATTGAAGCTTTCTTT | CAWILGGIEAFF
TRBJ1-1 | - | - | 15 | TRBV7-9 | TGTGCCAGCAGCCCCACCGGGGGCAGGAACACTGAAGCTTTCTTT | CASSPTGGRNTEAFF
TRBJ2-3 | TRBD2 | - | 18 | TRBV5-1 | TGCGCCAGCAGCTTGCCTAGCGGGATCATGACTGCGACAGATACGCAGTATTTT | CASSLPSGIMTATDTQYF
TRBJ1-6 | - | many | 12 | TRBV15 | TGTGCCACCAGCATCTATAATTCACCCCTCCACTTT | CATSIYNSPLHF
TRBJ2-7 | TRBD1 | - | 16 | TRBV5-1 | TGCGCCAGCAGCTTGGTAGGACAGGGGGCCACCTACGAGCAGTACTTC | CASSLVGQGATYEQYF
TRBJ1-1 | - | - | 13 | TRBV9 | TGTGCCAGCAGCCCCGGGAGGGACGCTGAAGCTTTCTTT | CASSPGRDAEAFF
TRBJ2-5 | TRBD2 | - | 16 | TRBV9 | TGTGCCAGCAGCGGGAAACTAGCGGGGGGACAAGAGATCCAGTACTTC | CASSGKLAGGQEIQYF
TRBJ2-5 | - | - | 17 | TRBV30 | TGTGCCTGGAGTCAAAACCTTCGGGCACTTGGCAGGGAGACCCAGTACTTC | CAWSQNLRALGRETQYF
TRBJ1-1 | - | few | 13 | TRBV5-1 | TGCGCCAGCAGCGGAAACGAGGGCTCTGAAGCTTTCTTT | CASSGNEGSEAFF
TRBJ2-7 | - | - | 12 | TRBV28 | TGTGCCAGCAGTTATGGCCTCTACGAGCAGTACTTC | CASSYGLYEQYF
TRBJ1-1 | - | few | 17 | TRBV7-9 | TGTGCCAGCAGCTCCCGGACCCTAATTTGGACAGACACTGAAGCTTTCTTT | CASSSRTLIWTDTEAFF
TRBJ2-3 | - | - | 11 | TRBV30 | TGTGCCTGGGGGGAGGACAATACGCAGTATTTT | CAWGEDNTQYF
TRBJ1-1 | - | - | 16 | TRBV7-2 | TGTGCCAGCAGCCCCACCGCGGGTCGGGCCGACACTGAAGCTTTCTTT | CASSPTAGRADTEAFF
TRBJ2-6 | - | few | 19 | TRBV18 | TGTGCCAGCTCACCTCCGGGACTTCTCATTCAGGCTGGGGCCAACGTCCTGACTTTC | CASSPPGLLIQAGANVLTF
TRBJ2-1 | - | - | 15 | TRBV4-1 | TGCGCCAGCAGCCTACCATCGGGCCGTGTCAATGAGCAGTTCTTC | CASSLPSGRVNEQFF
TRBJ2-3 | TRBD2 | few | 17 | TRBV13 | TGTGCCAGCAGCTTAGGCCTGGGGCTAGCGGGGGGTAATACGCAGTATTTT | CASSLGLGLAGGNTQYF
TRBJ2-5 | - | few | 13 | TRBV30 | TGTGCCTATAACGGCAGGGGAGGTGGGACCCAGTACTTC | CAYNGRGGGTQYF
TRBJ1-1 | TRBD1 | - | 13 | TRBV6-1 | TGTGCCAGCACTATCGACAGGGGCCCTGAAGCTTTCTTT | CASTIDRGPEAFF
TRBJ2-7 | - | many | 13 | TRBV10-3 | TGTGCCATCAGTTGGGACCCCGCCTACGAGCAGTACTTC | CAISWDPAYEQYF
TRBJ1-1 | TRBD1 | few | 16 | TRBV5-6 | TGTGCCAGCAGCTTGGGGACAGGGACCATGAACACTGAAGCTTTCTTT | CASSLGTGTMNTEAFF
TRBJ2-3 | TRBD2 | few | 16 | TRBV3-1 | TGTGCCAGCAGCCAAGTTATGACTAGCGGGCTAGATACGCAGTATTTT | CASSQVMTSGLDTQYF
TRBJ2-7 | - | - | 12 | TRBV5-1 | TGCGCCAGCCGTACGGGGGGCTCAGAATTGTACTTC | CASRTGGSELYF
TRBJ2-3 | - | many | 14 | TRBV29-1 | TGCAGCGTTGTAGGATTGAGCGATCCAGATACGCAGTATTTT | CSVVGLSDPDTQYF
TRBJ2-7 | TRBD2 | - | 17 | TRBV27 | TGTGCCAGCAGTCGACTAGCGGGAGTCATACAAAGAGGCGAGCAGTACTTC | CASSRLAGVIQRGEQYF
TRBJ2-7 | - | - | 13 | TRBV6-1 | TGTGCCAGCAGTCCGGTCCCTTCCGACGAGCAGTACTTC | CASSPVPSDEQYF
TRBJ2-1 | - | - | 15 | TRBV7-3 | TGTGCCAGCAGCTTAACGCGGGATGGATGGGGTGAGCAGTTCTTC | CASSLTRDGWGEQFF
TRBJ2-3 | TRBD1 | - | 13 | TRBV28 | TGTGCCACCGGACAGGGTGCCACAGATACGCAGTATTTT | CATGQGATDTQYF
TRBJ2-5 | - | few | 14 | TRBV20-1 | TGCAGTGCGCGGAAGGGGCTAGCATTCGAGACCCAGTACTTC | CSARKGLAFETQYF
TRBJ2-1 | - | - | 16 | TRBV7-2 | TGTGCCAGCAGCTCCATCTCGGGGGGCATCTACAATGAGCAGTTCTTC | CASSSISGGIYNEQFF
TRBJ2-7 | TRBD2 | - | 15 | TRBV5-1 | TGCGCCAACAGCCCACTTAGCGGGAGCTCCTACGAGCAGTACTTC | CANSPLSGSSYEQYF
TRBJ1-2 | - | - | 14 | TRBV7-9 | TGTGCCAGCAGCCCGCCGACCACTAACTATGGCTACACCTTC | CASSPPTTNYGYTF
TRBJ2-1 | TRBD2 | - | 15 | TRBV11-3 | TGTGCCAGCAGCGCCACTAGCGGAACTGTCAATGAGCAGTTCTTC | CASSATSGTVNEQFF
TRBJ2-1 | TRBD2 | - | 15 | TRBV27 | TGTGCCAGCAGTCCCGGGCCGGGGGGGGACAATGAGCAGTTCTTC | CASSPGPGGDNEQFF
TRBJ1-6 | - | - | 16 | TRBV4-1 | TGCGCCAGCAGCCAATCTCTGACTGATTATAATTCACCCCTCCACTTT | CASSQSLTDYNSPLHF
TRBJ2-1 | TRBD2 | - | 16 | TRBV5-4 | TGTGCCAGCGGCTTCACTAGCGGGAATTTCTACAATGAGCAGTTCTTC | CASGFTSGNFYNEQFF
TRBJ2-3 | - | - | 14 | TRBV13 | TGTGCCAGCAGCCCGGGGGACTCCGCAGATACGCAGTATTTT | CASSPGDSADTQYF